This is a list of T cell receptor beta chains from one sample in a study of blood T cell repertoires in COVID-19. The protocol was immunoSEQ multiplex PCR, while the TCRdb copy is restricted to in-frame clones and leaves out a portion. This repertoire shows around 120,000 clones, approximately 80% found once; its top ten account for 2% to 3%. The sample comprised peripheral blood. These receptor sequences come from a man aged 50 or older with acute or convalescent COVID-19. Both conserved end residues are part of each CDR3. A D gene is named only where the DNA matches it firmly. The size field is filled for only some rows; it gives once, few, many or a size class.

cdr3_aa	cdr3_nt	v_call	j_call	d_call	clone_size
CASSQDSQVDEKLFF	TGCGCCAGCAGCCAAGATTCTCAGGTGGATGAAAAACTGTTTTTT	TRBV4-1	TRBJ1-4	-	-
CASSQGALYEQYF	TGTGCCAGCAGCCAGGGGGCTCTATACGAGCAGTACTTC	TRBV6-5	TRBJ2-7	TRBD1	-
CASSLGTFGNEQFF	TGTGCCAGCAGCCTCGGGACTTTCGGAAATGAGCAGTTCTTC	TRBV13	TRBJ2-1	-	-
CASSLMTGGHEQFF	TGTGCCAGCAGCTTGATGACAGGGGGGCATGAGCAGTTCTTC	TRBV5-5	TRBJ2-1	TRBD1	-
CASGSGVHEQYF	TGTGCCAGCGGGTCGGGGGTCCACGAGCAGTACTTC	TRBV28	TRBJ2-7	-	-
CASSLQGLNGYTF	TGTGCCAGCAGTCTGCAGGGCCTCAATGGCTACACCTTC	TRBV12-3/TRBV12-4	TRBJ1-2	-	-
CASSQDRILAGEQFF	TGTGCCAGCAGCCAAGATAGGATACTAGCGGGAGAGCAGTTCTTC	TRBV4-2	TRBJ2-1	TRBD2	few
CASKIGLNQPQHF	TGTGCCAGCAAAATAGGACTCAATCAGCCCCAGCATTTT	TRBV27	TRBJ1-5	-	-
CASSLKGGRGYTF	TGTGCCAGCAGTTTAAAAGGGGGACGAGGCTACACCTTC	TRBV27	TRBJ1-2	-	-
CATSPRRQNTGELFF	TGTGCCACCAGCCCACGTCGACAGAACACCGGGGAGCTGTTTTTT	TRBV15	TRBJ2-2	-	-
CASSLLAGGISKNIQYF	TGTGCCAGCAGCTTGTTGGCAGGGGGCATATCCAAAAACATTCAGTACTTC	TRBV5-6	TRBJ2-4	TRBD1	-
CASSLDPYRADTQYF	TGTGCCAGCAGCTTAGACCCCTACAGGGCAGATACGCAGTATTTT	TRBV11-3	TRBJ2-3	-	-
CASSFAGTYQETQYF	TGTGCCAGCAGTTTCGCCGGGACTTACCAAGAGACCCAGTACTTC	TRBV27	TRBJ2-5	-	few
CASSQGTGDTDTQYF	TGTGCCAGCAGCCAAGGGACAGGGGACACAGATACGCAGTATTTT	TRBV6-6	TRBJ2-3	TRBD1	-
CASSSGGNWGTQYF	TGCGCCAGCAGCTCCGGGGGTAACTGGGGGACCCAGTACTTC	TRBV5-1	TRBJ2-5	-	-
CASSTLAGGNEQFF	TGTGCCAGCAGTACCCTGGCGGGGGGCAATGAGCAGTTCTTC	TRBV5-8	TRBJ2-1	TRBD2	-
CASSLTGTSGSFGETQYF	TGCGCCAGCAGCTTGACCGGGACTAGCGGGTCCTTTGGGGAGACCCAGTACTTC	TRBV5-1	TRBJ2-5	TRBD2	-
CASSDSPGLNTEAFF	TGTGCCAGCAGTGACTCGCCAGGCCTGAACACTGAAGCTTTCTTT	TRBV6-4	TRBJ1-1	-	-
CASRRGIAGDHTGELFF	TGTGCCAGCAGGAGGGGAATAGCGGGGGATCACACCGGGGAGCTGTTTTTT	TRBV3-1/TRBV3-2	TRBJ2-2	TRBD2	-
CASQGNSDTEAFF	TGCGCCAGTCAGGGGAATTCGGACACTGAAGCTTTCTTT	TRBV10-1	TRBJ1-1	-	-
CASSPITGSTEAFF	TGTGCCAGCAGTCCGATTACAGGGAGCACTGAAGCTTTCTTT	TRBV6-5	TRBJ1-1	-	-
CASSLDDREREQYF	TGTGCCAGCAGCTTAGATGACAGGGAGAGAGAGCAGTACTTC	TRBV7-9	TRBJ2-7	TRBD1	few
CACGTANSPLHF	TGTGCCTGTGGGACAGCTAATTCACCCCTCCACTTT	TRBV30	TRBJ1-6	TRBD1	-
CASSLSSGGGREQYF	TGTGCCAGCAGCCTTTCTAGCGGCGGAGGTCGGGAGCAGTACTTC	TRBV3-1/TRBV3-2	TRBJ2-7	TRBD2	-
CASSGRTSGRTDTQYF	TGTGCCAGCAGCGGGAGGACTAGCGGGAGGACAGATACGCAGTATTTT	TRBV11-3	TRBJ2-3	TRBD2	-
CASSLRQPEGYTF	TGTGCCAGCAGCTTGCGACAGCCGGAGGGCTACACCTTC	TRBV5-6	TRBJ1-2	-	-
CASSIPPPLNEQFF	TGTGCCAGTAGTATCCCTCCCCCTCTCAATGAGCAGTTCTTC	TRBV19	TRBJ2-1	-	-
CASSITASGIYEQYF	TGTGCCAGTAGTATTACAGCTAGCGGAATCTACGAGCAGTACTTC	TRBV19	TRBJ2-7	TRBD2	-
CASSWGTGVPEAFF	TGCGCCAGCAGCTGGGGGACAGGGGTCCCTGAAGCTTTCTTT	TRBV5-1	TRBJ1-1	TRBD1	-
CASSQQGRTSGKGNEQFF	TGCGCCAGCAGCCAACAAGGCAGGACTAGCGGGAAGGGCAATGAGCAGTTCTTC	TRBV5-1	TRBJ2-1	TRBD2	-
CASSQGQSNYGYTF	TGCGCCAGCAGCCAGGGACAGTCTAACTATGGCTACACCTTC	TRBV5-1	TRBJ1-2	TRBD1	-
CAWTADRGSNGYTF	TGTGCCTGGACCGCCGATCGGGGGAGCAATGGCTACACCTTC	TRBV30	TRBJ1-2	-	-
CASSYIGRVYNEQFF	TGTGCCAGCAGTTATATAGGGCGGGTCTACAATGAGCAGTTCTTC	TRBV27	TRBJ2-1	-	-
CASSPREVPKMANEKLFF	TGCGCCAGCAGCCCCCGGGAGGTTCCTAAGATGGCTAATGAAAAACTGTTTTTT	TRBV4-1	TRBJ1-4	-	-
CASNRQPVHNQPQHF	TGTGCCAGCAACCGACAGCCGGTCCACAATCAGCCCCAGCATTTT	TRBV6-5	TRBJ1-5	-	once
CASSQLAGLSDEQFF	TGTGCCAGCAGTCAACTAGCGGGACTCAGCGATGAGCAGTTCTTC	TRBV7-2	TRBJ2-1	TRBD2	-
CASSQFTNTGELFF	TGTGCCAGCAGCCAATTTACGAACACCGGGGAGCTGTTTTTT	TRBV16	TRBJ2-2	-	-
CASRLKRKNSPLHF	TGTGCCAGCAGACTTAAACGTAAGAATTCACCCCTCCACTTT	TRBV3-1/TRBV3-2	TRBJ1-6	-	-
CASSSAGTLNQPQHF	TGTGCCAGCTCTTCTGCCGGGACTTTAAATCAGCCCCAGCATTTT	TRBV18	TRBJ1-5	-	once
CASSQPGLGRVELGGELFF	TGCGCCAGCAGCCAGCCGGGACTAGGTAGAGTAGAGCTTGGCGGGGAGCTGTTTTTT	TRBV4-1	TRBJ2-2	TRBD2	-
CASSLSDKRQYF	TGTGCCAGCAGTTTATCGGACAAAAGGCAGTATTTT	TRBV28	TRBJ2-3	-	-
CASSLPKWDRSSGNTIYF	TGTGCCAGCAGCCTACCTAAATGGGACAGATCTTCTGGAAACACCATATATTTT	TRBV13	TRBJ1-3	TRBD1	-
CASSTGQNSPQEQYF	TGCGCCAGCAGCACGGGACAGAACTCGCCCCAAGAGCAGTACTTC	TRBV5-1	TRBJ2-7	TRBD1	-
CASSESGTGNTIYF	TGCGCCAGCAGTGAGTCCGGGACTGGAAACACCATATATTTT	TRBV10-1	TRBJ1-3	-	few
CASTFRGTGLHGYTF	TGTGCCAGCACCTTCCGCGGGACAGGGCTCCATGGCTACACCTTC	TRBV5-6	TRBJ1-2	TRBD1	-
CASSITSRGEDTQYF	TGTGCCAGTAGTATAACATCTCGGGGAGAGGATACGCAGTATTTT	TRBV19	TRBJ2-3	-	once
CASSPLGGLDQPQHF	TGTGCCAGCAGCCCCCTAGGAGGTTTGGATCAGCCCCAGCATTTT	TRBV9	TRBJ1-5	-	-